The 23 T cell receptor beta chains below come from one sample, sequenced in a study of cytomegalovirus exposure and HLA in healthy donors. Use of 60 Vbeta and 13 Jbeta primers characterized the PCR. Data came from immunoSEQ multiplex PCR; TCRdb stores just in-frame clones and leaves some out. Of 100,000 or so clones detected, about 80% appear once; the ten largest clones hold approximately 5.1%. The sequenced material came from PBMCs. All receptors derive from a man aged 30 to 45 in good health and CMV-seropositive.

The CDR3 sequence is CATSSSRGTQYF. Here the CDR3 DNA reads TGTGCCACCAGCAGTTCCCGGGGGACCCAGTACTTC. This rearrangement joins TRBV15 to TRBJ2-5; TRBD2 is a possible D gene (5 bases). This CDR3 has 12 residues. Germline CDR1 LNHNV, CDR2 YYDKDF (reference sequence). Trimming took off 3 bases at V and 7 bases at J, with 9 bases between the two ends. Variable domain in full (rest from reference TRBV15 and TRBJ2-5): DAMVIQNPRYQVTQFGKPVTLSCSQTLNHNVMYWYQQKSSQAPKLLFHYYDKDFNNEADTPDNFQSRRPNTSFCFLDIRSPGLGDTAMYLCATSSSRGTQYFGPGTRLLVL.

J is TRBJ1-1 and V is TRBV7-2; no reliable D call. V shed 2 bases and J shed 4 bases, with 8 bases lying between them. The CDR3 has 13 residues. From germline, CDR1 is SGHTA and CDR2 FQGNSA. The CDR3 spells CASSLQEGTEAFF. CDR3 coding DNA: TGTGCCAGCAGCTTACAGGAAGGCACTGAAGCTTTCTTT.

J is TRBJ2-1 and V is TRBV13, with TRBD2 matching 9 bases. CDR1 PRHDT and CDR2 FYEKMQ come from the germline V gene (reference sequence). The V gene end was trimmed by 5 bases and the J gene end by 4 bases; junction bases not matched to a gene: 9. The length of the CDR3 is 16 residues. The CDR3 DNA reads TGTGCCAGCAGCGCGCGACTAGCGGAGCCATACAATGAGCAGTTCTTC. Protein: CASSARLAEPYNEQFF.

The chain employs TRBV2 and TRBJ1-6, with 8 bases identical to TRBD1. CDR3 length equals 13 residues. Germline V gives CDR1 SNHLY, CDR2 FYNNEI. J lost 9 bases, V lost 6 bases, and 4 bases had no gene match. The CDR3 spells CASRRTGTSPLHF. For the CDR3, the DNA is TGTGCCAGCAGGAGGACAGGGACTTCACCCCTCCACTTT. The full variable domain, with the rest looked up from reference TRBV2 and TRBJ1-6, is EPEVTQTPSHQVTQMGQEVILRCVPISNHLYFYWYRQILGQKVEFLVSFYNNEISEKSEIFDDQFSVERPDGSNFTLKIRSTKLEDSAMYFCASRRTGTSPLHFGNGTRLTVT.

The V and J genes are TRBV7-2 and TRBJ2-3; 13 positions match TRBD2. This CDR3 region has 15 residues. Germline V gene lookup returns CDR1 SGHTA and CDR2 FQGNSA. Losses at the gene ends were 6 bases for V and 6 bases for J; bases not matched to a gene: 6. The CDR3 here is CASRRTSGRADTQYF. CDR3 in DNA: TGTGCCAGCAGACGCACTAGCGGGAGGGCGGATACGCAGTATTTT.

The CDR3 loop reads CASSQGRTGYNQPQHF. DNA for the CDR3: TGTGCCAGCAGCCAAGGGCGGACAGGCTACAATCAGCCCCAGCATTTT. This rearrangement joins TRBV4-2 to TRBJ1-5, with 7 bases that match TRBD1. J was trimmed by 3 bases and V by 1 base; bases with no gene match: 6. This CDR3 spans 16 amino acids. Germline assignment: CDR1 LGHNA and CDR2 YNFKEQ.

This clone was recorded a few times. This chain uses TRBV4-3 with TRBJ1-1; TRBD1 matches at 8 bases. Germline loops: CDR1 LGHNA, CDR2 YSLEER. The J segment lost 3 bases and the V segment lost 3 bases, leaving 3 bases of the junction unmatched. The CDR3 totals 14 residues. The CDR3 nucleotides are TGCGCCAGCAGCCACCCGGACAGGGACACTGAAGCTTTCTTT. Its protein product is CASSHPDRDTEAFF.

This clone showed up just once. The chain couples TRBV9 to TRBJ2-7; D is unclear. This CDR3 comprises 13 residues. Germline V CDR1 and CDR2: SGDLS, YYNGEE. V lost 0 bases, J lost 7 bases, and 11 bases lay in between. The CDR3 DNA sequence: TGTGCCAGCAGCGTAGGACCATCGAGGGAGCAGTACTTC. Translating it yields CASSVGPSREQYF.

The chain is built from TRBV6-5 and TRBJ2-7, with TRBD1 matching 9 bases. After removal of 2 bases from V and 7 bases from J, the junction contained 3 bases not matched to a gene. In germline, CDR1 is MNHEY, CDR2 SVGAGI. CDR3 size: 13 residues. This chain's CDR3 is CASSYPTGGEQYF. The CDR3 bases are TGTGCCAGCAGTTACCCGACAGGGGGGGAGCAGTACTTC.

The CDR3 DNA sequence: TGTGCCAGCAGCTGGTGGGACAGTGACGACATTCAGTACTTC. Its translation: CASSWWDSDDIQYF. V usage is TRBV7-9 and J usage is TRBJ2-4, with TRBD1 identical over 7 bases. The CDR3 covers 14 residues. Germline V gene lookup returns CDR1 SEHNR and CDR2 FQNEAQ (reference sequence). V trimming: 4 bases; J trimming: 8 bases; junction bases outside the gene matches: 8.

The rearrangement links TRBV4-3 to TRBJ1-3; the match to TRBD1 covers 9 bases. V was pared by 0 bases and J by 1 base, with 7 bases of the junction left unmatched. In germline, CDR1 is LGHNA, CDR2 YSLEER. This CDR3 is built from 18 residues. CDR3 residues: CASSQERGQGRSGNTIYF. The CDR3 nucleotides read TGCGCCAGCAGCCAAGAAAGGGGACAGGGCAGATCTGGAAACACCATATATTTT.

The chain employs TRBV9 and TRBJ2-1; 7 bases align to TRBD1. After removal of 3 bases from V and 5 bases from J, the junction contained 8 bases not matched to a gene. Per germline, CDR1 SGDLS and CDR2 YYNGEE. This CDR3 contains 15 residues. The chain's CDR3 is CASSAPGTVHNEQFF. The CDR3 nucleotides read TGTGCCAGCAGCGCCCCCGGGACAGTTCACAATGAGCAGTTCTTC.

The V call is TRBV10-3, the J call TRBJ2-5, with D possibly matching TRBD2 (6 bases). Deletions cut 6 bases from V and 5 bases from J, with 19 bases between. This CDR3 contains 15 residues. Germline V gene data show CDR1 as ENHRY and CDR2 as SYGVKD. DNA for the CDR3: TGTGCCATCAGCCAGGGACCGGGAGTTGGGGAGACCCAGTACTTC. It yields the protein CAISQGPGVGETQYF.

The chain is built from TRBV7-9 and TRBJ1-1; D is possibly TRBD1 (5 bases). Looked up from germline, CDR1 is SEHNR and CDR2 is FQNEAQ (reference sequence). CDR3 size: 17 residues. V dropped 5 bases and J dropped 4 bases, with 23 bases sitting between them. CDR3 amino acids: CASSPRVTGWEVTEAFF. CDR3 in DNA: TGTGCCAGCAGCCCCAGGGTTACAGGATGGGAGGTCACTGAAGCTTTCTTT.

V and J are TRBV7-2 and TRBJ2-5; tentatively, D is TRBD2 (6 bases). From germline, CDR1 is SGHTA and CDR2 FQGNSA. V shed 6 bases and J shed 5 bases, with 19 bases lying between them. This CDR3 has 15 residues. CDR3 nucleotides: TGTGCCAGCAGTCTCCAGGAGGGTCCGATGGAGACCCAGTACTTC. Translated, it gives CASSLQEGPMETQYF.

V usage is TRBV7-8 and J usage is TRBJ2-7; 12 bases are shared with TRBD2. Germline CDR1 is SGHVS and CDR2 is FQNEAQ. This CDR3 contains 21 residues. With 5 bases clipped from V and 2 bases from J, the junction kept 22 bases outside the gene matches. The DNA for the CDR3 is TGTGCCAGCAGCAATATTCCCGTGAGACTAGCGGGAGTCGAAGCTACCTACGAGCAGTACTTC. It codes for CASSNIPVRLAGVEATYEQYF.

V is TRBV5-1 and J is TRBJ2-2, with D possibly matching TRBD2 (5 bases). The V and J ends lost 0 bases and 4 bases respectively, with 16 bases between them. Germline-derived CDR1 and CDR2 are SGHRS and YFSETQ. The CDR3 runs 17 residues. CDR3 coding DNA: TGCGCCAGCAGCTTGGTCGTCGGGGTGGGGATCACCGGGGAGCTGTTTTTT. This translates into CASSLVVGVGITGELFF.

The chain employs TRBV7-9 and TRBJ2-2; D is unclear. Trimming took off 1 base at V and 6 bases at J, with 6 bases between the two ends. This CDR3 spans 13 amino acids. Germline lookup yields CDR1 SEHNR and CDR2 FQNEAQ (reference sequence). The DNA of the CDR3 is TGTGCCAGCAGCTTAGGTCCCGCCGGGGAGCTGTTTTTT. It specifies CASSLGPAGELFF.

This clone was seen at least ten times. This sequence joins TRBV10-3 and TRBJ1-1; 7 positions agree with TRBD1. From germline, CDR1 is ENHRY and CDR2 SYGVKD. After removal of 6 bases from V and 6 bases from J, the junction contained 13 bases not matched to a gene. The CDR3 has 15 residues. CDR3 residues: CAISITGARGAEAFF. As DNA, the CDR3 is TGTGCCATCAGCATCACAGGGGCCAGGGGGGCTGAAGCTTTCTTT.

The chain employs TRBV7-9 and TRBJ1-1, with no clear D. The germline V and J ends were trimmed by 2 bases and 0 bases, with 7 bases remaining between them. CDR3 length: 14 amino acids. CDR1 and CDR2 from the germline V gene are SEHNR and FQNEAQ (reference sequence). In nucleotides, the CDR3 is TGTGCCAGCAGCTTAATACAGCTGAACACTGAAGCTTTCTTT. Translating gives CASSLIQLNTEAFF. Together with reference TRBV7-9 and TRBJ1-1, the CDR3 gives the full variable domain: DTGVSQNPRHKITKRGQNVTFRCDPISEHNRLYWYRQTLGQGPEFLTYFQNEAQLEKSRLLSDRFSAERPKGSFSTLEIQRTEQGDSAMYLCASSLIQLNTEAFFGQGTRLTVV.

This rearrangement joins TRBV5-1 to TRBJ2-2, with 9 bases lining up with TRBD1. Trimming took 4 bases from V and 6 from J; bases not matched to a gene: 7. The CDR3 runs to 15 residues. The germline CDR1 and CDR2 sequences are SGHRS and YFSETQ. CDR3 in amino acids: CASSRGQGSAGELFF. In DNA, the CDR3 is TGCGCCAGCAGCCGGGGACAGGGCAGCGCCGGGGAGCTGTTTTTT.

The chain links TRBV10-3 to TRBJ2-2; 7 nucleotides line up with TRBD2. CDR1 ENHRY and CDR2 SYGVKD come from the germline V gene. After removal of 6 bases from V and 0 bases from J, the junction contained 7 bases not matched to a gene. The CDR3 extends over 16 amino acids. The CDR3 DNA reads TGTGCCATCAGGGGGGGGGAATCATCGAACACCGGGGAGCTGTTTTTT. Translation: CAIRGGESSNTGELFF.

This rearrangement joins TRBV5-1 to TRBJ1-1, with a weak D call TRBD1 (6 bases). The CDR3 totals 15 residues. V lost 7 bases and J lost 0, with 16 bases in between. Germline V gene lookup returns CDR1 SGHRS and CDR2 YFSETQ. CDR3 sequence reads: CASERGGVMNTEAFF. The CDR3, as DNA: TGCGCCAGCGAAAGGGGGGGGGTTATGAACACTGAAGCTTTCTTT.